This T cell receptor beta chain was obtained from a study of sequential checkpoint blockade in melanoma. For the study at large: Randomization was 1:1 between first-line nivolumab→ipilimumab and ipilimumab→nivolumab.

Treatment of the sample: randomized to nivolumab then ipilimumab (arm A) or the reverse (arm B). No patient had prior DNA-damaging chemotherapy. Sorted cells were live CD3+CD8+, lacking CD19 and CD56, from PBMCs. Germline-derived CDR1 and CDR2 are SGDLS and YYNGEE. Trimming left V 0 bases short and J 6 bases short, with 10 bases between. There are 13 residues in the CDR3. This clone appeared a few times. Clones were read by immunoSEQ multiplex PCR, and TCRdb kept only the in-frame ones, dropping some. The profile covers approximately 9,000 clones, with about 50% appearing a single time and around two fifths taken by the ten largest.

This chain links TRBV9 with TRBJ2-7; D unclear. This material consisted of CD8+ T cells sorted from blood (inferred from file names), taken from a patient given nivolumab and ipilimumab in sequence. This sequence originates from a human donor with melanoma. CDR3 sequence: CASSVDVAFEQYF. The CDR3 region has the DNA TGTGCCAGCAGCGTAGACGTCGCGTTCGAGCAGTACTTC.